The next 32 T cell receptor beta chains were all read from a single sample in a study of blood T cell repertoires in COVID-19. Assay used: immunoSEQ multiplex PCR; TCRdb lists only in-frame clones, some missing. Seen here are under 300,000 clones, roughly 82% observed once, and the top ten hold approximately 5%. Sample: peripheral blood. All receptors derive from a woman of 80 years or more with active or convalescent COVID-19.

This chain connects TRBV2 to TRBJ1-5; a possible D gene is TRBD1 (5 bases). The CDR3 consists of 16 residues. V was trimmed by 5 bases and J by 1 base, leaving 15 bases between them. In germline, CDR1 is SNHLY, CDR2 FYNNEI. CDR3 bases: TGTGCCAGCAGTCAAGACAGATTCAAAAGCAATCAGCCCCAGCATTTT. Protein sequence: CASSQDRFKSNQPQHF.

The chain combines TRBV27 with TRBJ2-3, with 12 bases matching TRBD2. After removal of 3 bases from V and 4 bases from J, the junction contained 5 bases not matched to a gene. The length of the CDR3 is 16 residues. The germline CDR1 and CDR2 sequences are MNHEY and SMNVEV (reference sequence). The CDR3 loop is CASSLRTSGTSDTQYF. The CDR3 nucleotides read TGTGCCAGCAGTTTGCGGACTAGCGGGACCTCAGATACGCAGTATTTT.

The chain recombines TRBV5-1 with TRBJ1-4, with 8 bases that match TRBD1. Germline V gene data show CDR1 as SGHRS and CDR2 as YFSETQ. V lost 5 bases, J lost 7 bases, and 7 bases stayed unmatched. CDR3 length: 14 residues. Written as DNA, the CDR3 is TGCGCCAGCAGAGGGTCAGGGGGCGGTGAAAAACTGTTTTTT. Translation gives CASRGSGGGEKLFF.

This chain connects TRBV3-1 (or the pseudogene TRBV3-2) to TRBJ1-1; D is uncertain. Trimming shortened V by 1 base and J by 0 bases, and 6 bases separated the two germline ends. CDR1 and CDR2 from the germline V gene are LGHDT and YNNKEL (reference sequence). The CDR3 totals 14 residues. CDR3 in DNA: TGTGCCAGCAGCCAAGCATTAGTGAACACTGAAGCTTTCTTT. Translated: CASSQALVNTEAFF.

The rearrangement links TRBV24-1 to TRBJ2-3; 8 positions match TRBD1. Losses at the gene ends were 6 bases for V and 2 bases for J; bases not matched to a gene: 12. The CDR3 is 17 residues long. The V gene's germline CDR1 is KGHDR and CDR2 SFDVKD. The CDR3 loop is CATSPQPTGGDTDTQYF. In nucleotides, the CDR3 is TGTGCCACCAGTCCCCAGCCCACAGGGGGAGACACAGATACGCAGTATTTT.

The table lists this clone with a count of one. This same CDR3 is encoded by further DNA sequences in the sample. The chain recombines TRBV18 with TRBJ1-3, with TRBD1 identical over 10 bases. Germline loops: CDR1 KGHSH, CDR2 LQKENI. V dropped 3 bases and J dropped 1; count of bases not matched to a gene: 3. The CDR3 loop spans 16 amino acids. Here the CDR3 reads CASSPSGQGSGNTIYF. In DNA, the CDR3 is TGTGCCAGCTCACCCTCGGGACAGGGGTCTGGAAACACCATATATTTT.

This chain uses TRBV5-5 with TRBJ1-4; 9 bases line up with TRBD1. CDR3 length equals 14 residues. V lost 4 bases, J lost 8 bases, and 6 bases stayed unmatched. Germline lookup yields CDR1 SGHKS and CDR2 YYEKEE (reference sequence). The CDR3 nucleotides are TGTGCCAGCAGCCCCGGGACAGGGAGGGAAAAACTGTTTTTT. Its translation is CASSPGTGREKLFF.

A single count supports this clone. J is TRBJ2-1 and V is TRBV28; 10 bases map to TRBD1. V shed 8 bases and J 7 bases; nucleotides not matched to a gene: 14. The germline CDR1 and CDR2 sequences are MDHEN and SYDVKM. The CDR3 length is 16 residues. The CDR3 sequence is CASGPSGTGAVNEQFF. CDR3 DNA sequence: TGTGCCAGCGGCCCCTCCGGGACAGGGGCCGTAAATGAGCAGTTCTTC.

The chain uses TRBV10-1 and TRBJ2-3; 11 nucleotides line up with TRBD2. The germline V gene has CDR1 WNHNN and CDR2 SYGVQD (reference sequence). The V segment lost 3 bases and the J segment 0 bases; nucleotides outside the gene matches: 2. This CDR3 is built from 16 residues. DNA of the CDR3: TGCGCCAGCAGTGATGGGACTAGCGGAAGCACAGATACGCAGTATTTT. Translating gives CASSDGTSGSTDTQYF.

This chain connects TRBV5-1 to TRBJ2-7, with D perhaps matching TRBD2 (5 bases). The V end lost 2 bases, the J end lost 6 bases, and 12 bases lay between the germline ends. The germline V gene encodes CDR1 SGHRS and CDR2 YFSETQ. The CDR3 spans 13 residues. In nucleotides, the CDR3 is TGCGCCAGCAGCTTAAAACTAGACTCCGAGCAGTACTTC. It yields the protein CASSLKLDSEQYF.

The V gene is TRBV20-1, the J gene TRBJ1-2, with unresolved D. This CDR3 has 12 residues. The V and J ends lost 3 bases and 0 bases respectively, with 5 bases between them. CDR1 and CDR2 from the germline V gene are DFQATT and SNEGSKA (reference sequence). DNA of the CDR3: TGCAGTGCTAGTTCTACTAACTATGGCTACACCTTC. Residues: CSASSTNYGYTF.

The chain links TRBV2 to TRBJ2-2; tentative D call: TRBD1 (6 bases). The CDR3 is made up of 15 amino acids. V dropped 3 bases and J dropped 6 bases, with 14 bases sitting between them. Per the germline V gene, CDR1 is SNHLY and CDR2 is FYNNEI. The DNA of the CDR3 is TGTGCCAGCAGTGAGGGCAGGGGAGTAGCCGGGGAGCTGTTTTTT. Amino acid sequence: CASSEGRGVAGELFF.

The chain joins TRBV6-2 or TRBV6-3 to TRBJ2-7, with 8 bases matching TRBD1. CDR1 is MNHEY, CDR2 SVGEGT, per germline. V shed 2 bases, J shed 4 bases, and the junction held 4 bases outside the gene matches. The CDR3 is 14 residues long. The CDR3 region is CASSYPGTGYEQYF. The CDR3 DNA is TGTGCCAGCAGTTACCCCGGGACAGGATACGAGCAGTACTTC.

V and J are TRBV5-4 and TRBJ1-6, with TRBD1 matching over 7 bases. The trim removed 4 bases at V and 6 bases at J, leaving 7 bases unmatched. CDR3 length: 15 amino acids. Germline loops: CDR1 SGHNT, CDR2 YYREEE (reference sequence). The CDR3 region is CASSGNRGVNSPLHF. The CDR3 DNA is TGTGCCAGCAGCGGAAACAGGGGCGTTAATTCACCCCTCCACTTT.

The genes are TRBV4-2 and TRBJ2-2; tentative D call: TRBD2 (7 bases). The ends were cut back, 0 bases at V and 6 bases at J, with 26 bases in the middle. Looked up from germline, CDR1 is LGHNA and CDR2 is YNFKEQ. CDR3 length: 20 residues. CDR3 loop: CASSQDPRARGRRFAGELFF. The CDR3 DNA follows: TGTGCCAGCAGCCAAGATCCTAGGGCGCGGGGGCGTCGTTTTGCCGGGGAGCTGTTTTTT.

In regard to this clone: This specimen includes other DNA sequences encoding the same CDR3. This rearrangement joins TRBV3-1 (or the pseudogene TRBV3-2) to TRBJ2-1; TRBD1 aligns across 7 bases. Germline lookup yields CDR1 LGHDT and CDR2 YNNKEL (reference sequence). This CDR3 comprises 14 residues. The ends lost 4 bases at V and 4 bases at J; junction bases unmatched: 4. CDR3 sequence: CASSPRGQYNEQFF. The CDR3 DNA reads TGTGCCAGCAGCCCGAGGGGACAGTACAATGAGCAGTTCTTC.

This rearrangement joins TRBV20-1 to TRBJ1-3; 9 bases map to TRBD1. V shed 3 bases, J shed 7 bases, and the junction held 10 bases outside the gene matches. This CDR3 spans 15 amino acids. Germline-derived CDR1 and CDR2 are DFQATT and SNEGSKA (reference sequence). CDR3 sequence (DNA): TGCAGTGCTAGTGGCCGGGACAGGGTTAGGAACACCATATATTTT. Protein product: CSASGRDRVRNTIYF.

The chain has TRBV19 and TRBJ2-2; D is possibly TRBD1 (5 bases). Between the trimmed V and J ends, which lost 5 bases and 2 bases, there was a span of 9 bases. Germline-derived CDR1 and CDR2 are LNHDA and SQIVND (reference sequence). The CDR3 consists of 14 residues. Here the CDR3 reads CASSEGVNTGELFF. CDR3 in DNA: TGTGCCAGTAGTGAAGGGGTTAACACCGGGGAGCTGTTTTTT.

This clone was seen a handful of times. The chain carries TRBV9 and TRBJ1-2; 9 bases match TRBD1. Germline trimming cut 4 bases from V and 3 bases from J; bases unmatched to any gene: 7. This CDR3 spans 15 amino acids. The germline CDR1 and CDR2 sequences are SGDLS and YYNGEE. The CDR3: CASSPWTGADYGYTF. The DNA for the CDR3 is TGTGCCAGCAGCCCTTGGACAGGGGCCGACTATGGCTACACCTTC.

This chain connects TRBV5-6 to TRBJ2-7; 9 bases line up with TRBD1. Germline CDR1 SGHDT, CDR2 YYEEEE. Trimming took 5 bases from V and 5 from J; bases not matched to a gene: 8. This CDR3 has 14 residues. The CDR3, as DNA: TGTGCCAGCAGTTACCGGGACAGGGTAGACGAGCAGTACTTC. It specifies CASSYRDRVDEQYF.

This chain uses TRBV5-1 with TRBJ2-7, with D perhaps matching TRBD2 (5 bases). The CDR3 consists of 14 residues. Germline loops: CDR1 SGHRS, CDR2 YFSETQ. Trimming took off 0 bases at V and 2 bases at J, with 9 bases between the two ends. In DNA, the CDR3 is TGCGCCAGCAGCTTGGATACGGGAACCTACGAGCAGTACTTC. It is translated as CASSLDTGTYEQYF.

The chain has TRBV19 and TRBJ2-3; maybe TRBD1 (6 bases). The CDR3 is 16 amino acids. The germline V gene has CDR1 LNHDA and CDR2 SQIVND (reference sequence). The ends were cut back, 4 bases at V and 1 base at J, with 15 bases in the middle. The CDR3 bases are TGTGCCAGTAGTACCCCCCGCAGGGGCGGCACAGATACGCAGTATTTT. Amino acids: CASSTPRRGGTDTQYF.

The chain carries TRBV11-2 and TRBJ1-5, with no clear D. The germline V and J ends were trimmed by 0 bases and 6 bases, with 9 bases remaining between them. This CDR3 spans 14 amino acids. The germline V gene encodes CDR1 SGHAT and CDR2 FQNNGV. In DNA form, the CDR3 reads TGTGCCAGCAGCTTAGACGGTTGGAGTCAGCCCCAGCATTTT. This sequence encodes CASSLDGWSQPQHF.

The chain carries TRBV29-1 and TRBJ2-3; 7 bases agree with TRBD1. Trimming cost V 4 bases and J 2 bases; bases outside gene matches: 9. The CDR3 contains 15 residues. Germline CDR1 SQVTM, CDR2 ANQGSEA. As DNA, the CDR3 is TGCAGCGTTGGACAGGGCCCCACCTACACAGATACGCAGTATTTT. Its translation: CSVGQGPTYTDTQYF.

The chain is built from TRBV28 and TRBJ1-1, with TRBD1 matching 8 bases. Germline-derived CDR1 and CDR2 are MDHEN and SYDVKM. V dropped 7 bases and J dropped 5; count of bases not matched to a gene: 6. CDR3 length: 13 residues. Here the CDR3 reads CASTRTGMTEAFF. The CDR3 DNA reads as TGTGCCAGCACCAGGACAGGGATGACTGAAGCTTTCTTT.

This chain uses TRBV12-3 or TRBV12-4 with TRBJ2-1; D perhaps matches TRBD2 (6 bases). V lost 7 bases to trimming and J lost 12 bases, with 16 bases between them. The CDR3 length is 12 residues. The CDR3 region has the DNA TGTGCCAGCACCCTGCGGGGTATGAGGCAGTTCTTC. Its protein product is CASTLRGMRQFF.

The V and J genes are TRBV10-1 and TRBJ2-2, with TRBD2 matching over 14 bases. This CDR3 is 19 amino acids long. CDR1 and CDR2 (germline): WNHNN, SYGVQD (reference sequence). The junction had 10 bases not matched to a gene; V was cut back by 5 bases and J by 2 bases. As DNA, the CDR3 is TGCGCCAGCAGTTCAGGACTAGCGGGGGGCTCCCCCAACACCGGGGAGCTGTTTTTT. Its translation is CASSSGLAGGSPNTGELFF.

The rearrangement uses TRBV18 and TRBJ1-1; 8 bases match TRBD1. The germline V gene has CDR1 KGHSH and CDR2 LQKENI. The length of the CDR3 is 16 residues. Trimming at V came to 3 bases and at J to 0 bases, leaving 6 bases not matched to a gene. CDR3: CASSPGTGTLNTEAFF. CDR3 nucleotide sequence: TGTGCCAGCTCACCGGGGACAGGAACCTTGAACACTGAAGCTTTCTTT. Filled out from reference TRBV18 and TRBJ1-1, the complete variable domain reads NAGVMQNPRHLVRRRGQEARLRCSPMKGHSHVYWYRQLPEEGLKFMVYLQKENIIDESGMPKERFSAEFPKEGPSILRIQQVVRGDSAAYFCASSPGTGTLNTEAFFGQGTRLTVV.

The chain couples TRBV5-1 to TRBJ2-7; tentative D call: TRBD2 (6 bases). Germline V gives CDR1 SGHRS, CDR2 YFSETQ. CDR3 size: 16 residues. V was cut by 4 bases and J by 2 bases, with 19 bases left in between. CDR3: CASSQQASGVTYEQYF. The CDR3 region has the DNA TGCGCCAGCAGCCAGCAGGCATCGGGGGTAACCTACGAGCAGTACTTC.

The chain couples TRBV19 to TRBJ2-1; TRBD1 matches 8 bases. The V and J ends lost 5 bases and 6 bases, in that order; junction bases with no gene match: 12. The CDR3 spans 16 residues. The V gene's germline CDR1 is LNHDA and CDR2 SQIVND (reference sequence). CDR3 sequence (DNA): TGTGCCAGTAGTTGGCTAGGACAGGGAACGGGCAATGAGCAGTTCTTC. It translates to CASSWLGQGTGNEQFF.

This clone was seen ten or more times. This rearrangement joins TRBV24-1 to TRBJ2-2, with D possibly TRBD2 on 6 matching bases. CDR1 is KGHDR and CDR2 is SFDVKD in the germline V gene. The CDR3 loop spans 17 amino acids. Trimming pared 5 bases from V and 3 bases from J, leaving 18 bases between. CDR3 loop: CATSVALMGEDTGELFF. CDR3 DNA sequence: TGTGCCACCAGTGTCGCCTTGATGGGGGAGGACACCGGGGAGCTGTTTTTT.

This clone appeared a few times. This sequence joins TRBV19 and TRBJ1-6; 8 positions match TRBD1. Losses at the gene ends were 6 bases for V and 6 bases for J; bases not matched to a gene: 10. This CDR3 contains 16 residues. Germline CDR1 reads LNHDA; CDR2 reads SQIVND (reference sequence). The DNA of the CDR3 is TGTGCCAGTAGCTCCTCTCCAGGGGGCCGTAATTCACCCCTCCACTTT. Protein: CASSSSPGGRNSPLHF.